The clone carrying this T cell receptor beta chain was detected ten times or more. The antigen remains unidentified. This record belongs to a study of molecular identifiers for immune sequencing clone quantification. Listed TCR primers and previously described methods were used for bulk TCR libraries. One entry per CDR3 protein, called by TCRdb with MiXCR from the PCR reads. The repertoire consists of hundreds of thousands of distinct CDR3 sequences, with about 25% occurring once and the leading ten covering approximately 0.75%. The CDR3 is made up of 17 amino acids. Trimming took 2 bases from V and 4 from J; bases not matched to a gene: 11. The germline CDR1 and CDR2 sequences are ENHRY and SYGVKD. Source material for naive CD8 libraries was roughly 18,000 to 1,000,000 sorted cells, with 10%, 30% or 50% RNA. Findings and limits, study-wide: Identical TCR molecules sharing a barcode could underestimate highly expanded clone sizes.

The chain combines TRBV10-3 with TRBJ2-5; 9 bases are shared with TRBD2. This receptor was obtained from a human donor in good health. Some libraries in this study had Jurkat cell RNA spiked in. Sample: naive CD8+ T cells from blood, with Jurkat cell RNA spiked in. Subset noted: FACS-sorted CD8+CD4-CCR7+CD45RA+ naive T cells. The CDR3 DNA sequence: TGTGCCATCAGTGAGCGCAGCGGGGGGCTCAGTTCAGAGACCCAGTACTTC. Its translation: CAISERSGGLSSETQYF.